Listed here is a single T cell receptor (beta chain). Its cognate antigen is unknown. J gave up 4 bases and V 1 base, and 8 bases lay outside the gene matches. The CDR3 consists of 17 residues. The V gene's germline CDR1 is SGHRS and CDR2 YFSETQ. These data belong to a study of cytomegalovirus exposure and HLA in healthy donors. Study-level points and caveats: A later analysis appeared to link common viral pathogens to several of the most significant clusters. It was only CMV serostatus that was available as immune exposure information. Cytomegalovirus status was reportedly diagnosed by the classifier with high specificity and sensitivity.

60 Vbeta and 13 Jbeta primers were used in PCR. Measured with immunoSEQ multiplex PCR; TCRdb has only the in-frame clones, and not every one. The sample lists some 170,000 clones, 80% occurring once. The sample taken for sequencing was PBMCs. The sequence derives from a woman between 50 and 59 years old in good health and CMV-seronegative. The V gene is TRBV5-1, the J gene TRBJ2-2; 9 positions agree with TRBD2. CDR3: CASSLMAGGPVTGELFF. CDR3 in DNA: TGCGCCAGCAGCTTGATGGCGGGAGGGCCGGTCACCGGGGAGCTGTTTTTT.